This T cell receptor beta chain was obtained from a study of blood T cell repertoires in COVID-19. The germline CDR1 and CDR2 sequences are LGHNA and YSLEER. The V segment lost 0 bases and the J segment 5 bases; nucleotides outside the gene matches: 6. There are 15 residues in the CDR3. Sequencing used immunoSEQ multiplex PCR; TCRdb keeps in-frame clones, though not all of them. The sample carries about 220,000 clones, 82% recorded once. Sequencing was performed on PBMCs or T cells enriched from blood (not recorded which). This chain uses TRBV4-3 with TRBJ2-5, with 7 bases matching TRBD2. The TCR comes from a woman aged 55-69 years who had recovered from COVID-19. The CDR3 loop reads CASSQDQRDGETQYF. CDR3 coding DNA: TGCGCCAGCAGCCAAGATCAGCGGGACGGCGAGACCCAGTACTTC.